A single sample gave rise to the 21 T cell receptor beta chains below, sequenced in a study of response to subunit inactivated influenza vaccine. MiXCR, run by TCRdb on the RT-PCR reads, gives a single entry per CDR3 protein. Here the sample spans roughly 160,000 distinct CDR3 sequences, approximately 11% being singletons. The sequencing here drew on non-naive T cells sorted from PBMCs, taken roughly 46 days after vaccination. Source of these receptors: a man aged 50 to 59 who received an inactivated influenza vaccine.

The chain has TRBV29-1 and TRBJ1-2; 9 nucleotides match TRBD1. J was trimmed by 4 bases and V by 7 bases; bases with no gene match: 4. CDR3 length: 12 amino acids. Germline V gene lookup returns CDR1 SQVTM and CDR2 ANQGSEA. DNA for the CDR3: TGCAGCGCCACGGGACAGGGCTATGGCTACACCTTC. Protein product: CSATGQGYGYTF.

The chain joins TRBV4-3 to TRBJ2-2; D might be TRBD1 or TRBD2, each matching 5 bases. The V end lost 4 bases, the J end lost 4 bases, and 13 bases lay between the germline ends. The CDR3 spans 15 residues. In germline, CDR1 is LGHNA, CDR2 YSLEER. The CDR3 reads CASSPGEGRTGELFF. The CDR3 DNA reads as TGCGCCAGCAGCCCAGGTGAGGGACGCACCGGGGAGCTGTTTTTT.

Ten or more counts support this clonotype. For the CDR3, the DNA is TGCGCCAGCAGCACAGCCCCTAGCGGGGCCCAGAGCTCCTACGAGCAGTACTTC. It is translated as CASSTAPSGAQSSYEQYF. The chain uses TRBV5-1 and TRBJ2-7; 9 bases agree with TRBD2. V lost 4 bases and J lost 0; bases outside the gene matches: 14. Germline V CDR1 and CDR2: SGHRS, YFSETQ. CDR3 length: 18 residues.

The sample holds many counts of this clonotype. The chain uses TRBV24-1 and TRBJ2-3; the D gene is possibly TRBD1 (5 bases). This CDR3 region has 15 residues. The germline V gene has CDR1 KGHDR and CDR2 SFDVKD. V was pared by 3 bases and J by 2 bases, with 11 bases between. As DNA, the CDR3 is TGTGCCACCAGTGATGGGGCAGGCCTCACAGATACGCAGTATTTT. Translating it yields CATSDGAGLTDTQYF.

This clonotype came up many times. The chain uses TRBV7-2 and TRBJ2-4; no definite D call. CDR1 is SGHTA, CDR2 FQGNSA, per germline. This CDR3 comprises 12 residues. Trimming removed 5 bases at V and 2 bases at J, with 4 bases between. The CDR3 protein is CASSQTKNIQYF. In DNA form, the CDR3 reads TGTGCCAGCAGCCAAACCAAAAACATTCAGTACTTC.

This sequence joins TRBV9 and TRBJ2-5; possible D gene TRBD2, 6 bases. V was cut by 0 bases and J by 1 base, with 10 bases left in between. CDR1 and CDR2 (germline): SGDLS, YYNGEE. This CDR3 comprises 15 residues. CDR3 amino acids: CASSVAGGSQETQYF. CDR3 coding DNA: TGTGCCAGCAGCGTAGCTGGGGGGAGCCAAGAGACCCAGTACTTC.

The chain couples TRBV3-1 to TRBJ2-7; 8 nucleotides line up with TRBD1. CDR1 is LGHDT and CDR2 is YNNKEL in the germline V gene (reference sequence). Losses at the gene ends were 2 bases for V and 2 bases for J; bases not matched to a gene: 14. The CDR3 extends over 18 amino acids. CDR3 in DNA: TGTGCCAGCAGCCAAAAAGGGCAGGACAGGGCCCCCACCTACGAGCAGTACTTC. It is translated as CASSQKGQDRAPTYEQYF.

This clonotype came up a few times. Here the CDR3 reads CATRTGVYEQYF. The CDR3 nucleotides are TGTGCCACCAGGACGGGGGTTTACGAGCAGTACTTC. The chain links TRBV6-5 to TRBJ2-7; D might be TRBD2 (6 bases). This CDR3 is 12 amino acids long. V was shortened by 10 bases and J by 4 bases, with 14 bases between the two germline ends. Germline values: CDR1 MNHEY, CDR2 SVGAGI.

This clonotype was recorded many times. Compared with germline, one end of the junction differs, possibly owing to a read error. This chain connects TRBV20-1 to TRBJ2-7; TRBD2 agrees at 10 bases. Germline CDR1 and CDR2: DFQATT and SNEGSKA (reference sequence). This CDR3 is 13 amino acids long. The CDR3 nucleotides are TGCAGAACCAGCGGGAGGGCCTCCGACGAGCAGTACTTC. Translating gives CRTSGRASDEQYF.

This chain links TRBV11-2 with TRBJ2-3, with 8 bases identical to TRBD2. CDR1 and CDR2 (germline): SGHAT, FQNNGV. The V gene end was trimmed by 5 bases and the J gene end by 4 bases; junction bases not matched to a gene: 5. The CDR3 extends over 14 amino acids. In DNA, the CDR3 is TGTGCCAGCAGCCTCAGACTAGCGTCAGATACGCAGTATTTT. Translation: CASSLRLASDTQYF.

V and J are TRBV10-3 and TRBJ2-5; the match to TRBD2 covers 8 bases. In germline, CDR1 is ENHRY, CDR2 SYGVKD. V lost 11 bases and J lost 0; bases outside the gene matches: 11. The CDR3 spans 15 residues. CDR3 in amino acids: CAAQAGTRDQETQYF. The CDR3 coding sequence is TGTGCCGCACAAGCGGGGACTAGAGACCAAGAGACCCAGTACTTC.

Many counts were recorded for this clonotype. The chain is built from TRBV6-2 or TRBV6-3 and TRBJ2-3, with D perhaps TRBD1 (5 bases). The CDR3 runs 14 residues. Trimming cost V 0 bases and J 9 bases, with 13 bases left between them. Germline CDR1 and CDR2: MNHEY and SVGEGT. CDR3 DNA sequence: TGTGCCAGCAGTTACTCGGACACCGGCCGCACGCAGTATTTT. It is translated as CASSYSDTGRTQYF.

This clonotype was seen more than once but under ten times. The V and J genes are TRBV6-2 or TRBV6-3 and TRBJ2-1; 10 bases line up with TRBD2. CDR1 is MNHEY and CDR2 is SVGEGT in the germline V gene. This CDR3 is built from 14 residues. V lost 7 bases to trimming and J lost 3 bases; unmatched junction nucleotides: 3. CDR3 region: CASTSGGRYNEQFF. CDR3 DNA sequence: TGTGCCAGCACTAGCGGGGGTCGCTACAATGAGCAGTTCTTC.

This clonotype occurred a few times. This sequence joins TRBV20-1 and TRBJ2-5; 12 nucleotides agree with TRBD2. CDR1 is DFQATT, CDR2 SNEGSKA, per germline (reference sequence). This CDR3 is 16 amino acids long. V shed 0 bases and J 5 bases; nucleotides not matched to a gene: 7. CDR3: CSARELAGGYWETQYF. In nucleotides, the CDR3 is TGCAGTGCTAGAGAGCTAGCGGGGGGGTATTGGGAGACCCAGTACTTC.

The chain recombines TRBV20-1 with TRBJ2-5, with 7 bases that match TRBD1. CDR3 length: 13 residues. CDR1 and CDR2 from the germline V gene are DFQATT and SNEGSKA (reference sequence). The junction had 8 bases not matched to a gene; V was cut back by 3 bases and J by 7 bases. CDR3 in DNA: TGCAGTGCTAGGGACACAGGGGTGGCGACCCAGTACTTC. This gives the protein CSARDTGVATQYF.

Many counts were recorded for this clonotype. The chain uses TRBV4-2 and TRBJ1-2; weak D call: TRBD1 (5 bases). Germline lookup yields CDR1 LGHNA and CDR2 YNFKEQ. The V end was cut by 0 bases, the J end by 8 bases, with 13 bases between. This CDR3 spans 14 amino acids. The CDR3 DNA reads as TGTGCCAGCAGCCAAGAAGGGACCGCCGGGGGCTACACCTTC. The encoded protein is CASSQEGTAGGYTF.

The chain joins TRBV12-3 or TRBV12-4 to TRBJ1-5; the D is unclear. The CDR3 sequence is 14 residues long. V gave up 7 bases and J gave up 3 bases, with 13 bases separating them. The CDR3 reads CASTSHQVNQPQHF. The CDR3 nucleotides are TGTGCCAGCACCTCCCATCAGGTCAATCAGCCCCAGCATTTT.

This clonotype was seen at least ten times. J is TRBJ1-1 and V is TRBV2; no definite D call. The CDR3 sequence is 15 residues long. Trimming cost V 3 bases and J 0 bases, with 11 bases left between them. Germline V gene sequence: CDR1 SNHLY, CDR2 FYNNEI. Here the CDR3 DNA reads TGTGCCAGCAGTGATAAGGAGATGATGAACACTGAAGCTTTCTTT. Protein product: CASSDKEMMNTEAFF.

This clonotype was counted many times. The chain recombines TRBV20-1 with TRBJ2-7, with D unresolved. The CDR3 runs 12 residues. Germline CDR1 and CDR2: DFQATT and SNEGSKA (reference sequence). V gave up 3 bases and J gave up 4 bases, with 10 bases separating them. The DNA for the CDR3 is TGCAGTGCTAGGTCGAGTGAATACGAGCAGTACTTC. It specifies CSARSSEYEQYF.

This clonotype was recorded many times. The genes are TRBV29-1 and TRBJ2-2; D is perhaps TRBD1 or TRBD2 (6 bases each). CDR1 is SQVTM and CDR2 is ANQGSEA in the germline V gene. The CDR3 is made up of 16 amino acids. The V end was cut by 4 bases, the J end by 4 bases, with 19 bases between. This chain's CDR3 is CSVGTFGGGITGELFF. CDR3 coding DNA: TGCAGCGTTGGGACTTTTGGAGGGGGTATCACCGGGGAGCTGTTTTTT.

The table lists this clonotype with many counts. The genes are TRBV5-1 and TRBJ1-6; no reliable D call. Germline values: CDR1 SGHRS, CDR2 YFSETQ. Trimming removed 3 bases from V and 7 bases from J, with 8 bases in between. The CDR3 is 13 amino acids. CDR3 loop: CASSSSENSPLHF. CDR3 sequence (DNA): TGCGCCAGCAGCTCTTCGGAAAATTCACCCCTCCACTTT.